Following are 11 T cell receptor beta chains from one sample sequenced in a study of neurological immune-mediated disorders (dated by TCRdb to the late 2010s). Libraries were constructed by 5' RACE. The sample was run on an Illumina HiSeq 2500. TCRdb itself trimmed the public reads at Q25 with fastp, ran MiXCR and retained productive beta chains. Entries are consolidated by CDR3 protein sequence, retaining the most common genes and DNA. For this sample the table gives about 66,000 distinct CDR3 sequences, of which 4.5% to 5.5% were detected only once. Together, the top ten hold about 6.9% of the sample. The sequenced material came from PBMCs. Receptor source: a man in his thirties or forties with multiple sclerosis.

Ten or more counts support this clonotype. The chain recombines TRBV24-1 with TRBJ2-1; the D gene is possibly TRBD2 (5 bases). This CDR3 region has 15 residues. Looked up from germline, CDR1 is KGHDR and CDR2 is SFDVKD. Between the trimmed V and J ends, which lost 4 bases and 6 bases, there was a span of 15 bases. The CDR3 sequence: CATSDRGLIANEQFF. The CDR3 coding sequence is TGTGCCACCAGTGACCGTGGACTGATCGCCAATGAGCAGTTCTTC.

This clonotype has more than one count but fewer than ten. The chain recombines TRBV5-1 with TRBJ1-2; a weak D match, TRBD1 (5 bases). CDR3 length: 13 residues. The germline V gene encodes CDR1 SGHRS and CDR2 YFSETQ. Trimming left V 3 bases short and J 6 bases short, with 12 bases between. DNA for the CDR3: TGCGCCAGCAGCTCTCAGGGAAGGGATGGCTACACCTTC. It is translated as CASSSQGRDGYTF. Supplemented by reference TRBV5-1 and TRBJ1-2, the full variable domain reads KAGVTQTPRYLIKTRGQQVTLSCSPISGHRSVSWYQQTPGQGLQFLFEYFSETQRNKGNFPGRFSGRQFSNSRSEMNVSTLELGDSALYLCASSSQGRDGYTFGSGTRLTVV.

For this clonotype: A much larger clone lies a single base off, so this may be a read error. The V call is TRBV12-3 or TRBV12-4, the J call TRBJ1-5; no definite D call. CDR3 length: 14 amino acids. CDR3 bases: TGTGCCAGCAGTTTAGGAGGGATCAATCAGCCCCAGAATTTT. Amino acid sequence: CASSLGGINQPQNF.

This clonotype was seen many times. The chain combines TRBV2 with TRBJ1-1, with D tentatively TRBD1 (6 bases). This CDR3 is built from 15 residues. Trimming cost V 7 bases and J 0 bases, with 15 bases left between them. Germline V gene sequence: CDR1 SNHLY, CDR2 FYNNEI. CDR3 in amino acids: CASIPRTAMNTEAFF. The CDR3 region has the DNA TGTGCCAGCATCCCTAGGACAGCTATGAACACTGAAGCTTTCTTT. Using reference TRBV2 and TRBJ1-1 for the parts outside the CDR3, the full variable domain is EPEVTQTPSHQVTQMGQEVILRCVPISNHLYFYWYRQILGQKVEFLVSFYNNEISEKSEIFDDQFSVERPDGSNFTLKIRSTKLEDSAMYFCASIPRTAMNTEAFFGQGTRLTVV.

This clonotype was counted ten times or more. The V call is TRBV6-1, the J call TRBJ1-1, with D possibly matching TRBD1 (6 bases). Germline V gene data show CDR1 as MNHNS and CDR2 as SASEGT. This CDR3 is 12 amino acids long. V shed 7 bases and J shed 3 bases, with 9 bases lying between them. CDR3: CASIRTDTEAFF. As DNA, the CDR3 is TGTGCCAGCATTAGGACAGACACTGAAGCTTTCTTT.

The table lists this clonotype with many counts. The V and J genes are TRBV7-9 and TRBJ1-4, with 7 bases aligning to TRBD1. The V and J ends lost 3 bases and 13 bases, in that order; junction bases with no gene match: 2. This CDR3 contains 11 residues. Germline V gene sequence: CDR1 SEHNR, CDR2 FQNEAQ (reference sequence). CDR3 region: CASSLDRRLFF. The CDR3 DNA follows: TGTGCCAGCAGCTTGGACAGGCGACTGTTTTTT. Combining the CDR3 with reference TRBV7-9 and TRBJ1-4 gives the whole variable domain DTGVSQNPRHKITKRGQNVTFRCDPISEHNRLYWYRQTLGQGPEFLTYFQNEAQLEKSRLLSDRFSAERPKGSFSTLEIQRTEQGDSAMYLCASSLDRRLFFGSGTQLSVL.

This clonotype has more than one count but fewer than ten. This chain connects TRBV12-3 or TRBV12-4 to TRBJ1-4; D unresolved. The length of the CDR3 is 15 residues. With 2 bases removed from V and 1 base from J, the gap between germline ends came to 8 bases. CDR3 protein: CASSLSRGTNEKLFF. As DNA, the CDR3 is TGTGCCAGCAGTTTAAGTCGGGGAACTAATGAAAAACTGTTTTTT.

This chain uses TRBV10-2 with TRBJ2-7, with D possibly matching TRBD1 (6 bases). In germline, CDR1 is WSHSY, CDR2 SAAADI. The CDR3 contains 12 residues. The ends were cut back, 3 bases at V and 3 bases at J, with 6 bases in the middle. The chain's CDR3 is CASSDRGYEQYF. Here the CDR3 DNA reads TGCGCCAGCAGTGACAGGGGCTACGAGCAGTACTTC.

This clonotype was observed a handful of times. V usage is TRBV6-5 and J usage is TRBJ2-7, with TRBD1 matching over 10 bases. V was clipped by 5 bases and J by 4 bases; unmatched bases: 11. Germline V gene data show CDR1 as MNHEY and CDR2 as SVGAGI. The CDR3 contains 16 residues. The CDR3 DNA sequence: TGTGCCAGCAGTCGCGATTGGGACAGGGGCGTATACGAGCAGTACTTC. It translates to CASSRDWDRGVYEQYF.

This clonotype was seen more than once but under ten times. DNA of the CDR3: TGTGCCAGCAGTTACCGGTCCGGACACCACTATGGCTACACCTTC. As protein: CASSYRSGHHYGYTF. The genes are TRBV6-5 and TRBJ1-2, with TRBD1 as a possible D gene (5 bases). Germline V gives CDR1 MNHEY, CDR2 SVGAGI. The germline V and J ends were trimmed by 2 bases and 3 bases, with 13 bases remaining between them. The CDR3 consists of 15 residues.

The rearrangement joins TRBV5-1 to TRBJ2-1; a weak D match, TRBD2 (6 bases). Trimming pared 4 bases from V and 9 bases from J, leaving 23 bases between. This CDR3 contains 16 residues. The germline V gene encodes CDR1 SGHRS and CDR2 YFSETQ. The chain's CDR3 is CASSLYPPGKGGEQFF. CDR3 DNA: TGCGCCAGCAGCCTATACCCCCCGGGAAAGGGAGGTGAGCAGTTCTTC.